This T cell receptor beta chain was recorded in a study of sequential checkpoint blockade in melanoma. TCRdb keeps only in-frame clones here, not all; method: immunoSEQ multiplex PCR. The sample lists about 19,000 clones, roughly 73% seen once, with just over 20% in the top ten. The CDR3 spans 13 residues. Trimming stripped 0 bases from V and 8 bases from J, with 8 bases between. Germline V CDR1 and CDR2: SGHVS, FQNEAQ. The treatment denotes: randomized to nivolumab then ipilimumab (arm A) or the reverse (arm B). The gene calls are TRBV7-8 and TRBJ1-5; D ambiguous. Sequences were derived from CD8+ T cells sorted from blood (inferred from file names), sampled from a patient given nivolumab and ipilimumab in sequence. This sequence was found in a human donor with melanoma. CDR3 DNA sequence: TGTGCCAGCAGCTTAGCAGGGCGGGAGCCCCAGCATTTT. Amino acid sequence: CASSLAGREPQHF.